Below are 16 T cell receptor beta chains sequenced from a single sample in a study of regulatory T cells in long-lasting Graves disease. HTBI primers from iRepertoire and Arm-PCR of CDR3 regions yielded the TCR beta libraries. TCRdb used MiXCR to reprocess the multiplex PCR reads, holding one entry per CDR3 protein. Of 400,000 to 550,000 distinct CDR3 sequences in the sample, over 15% are singletons; the top ten hold 23%. Time point denoted: newly diagnosed GD, antithyroid drugs for less than 3 months. PBMC-extracted RNA yielded the TCR library. This same sample was also taken into another study, of T cells in Graves' hyperthyroidism and ophthalmopathy.

Specimen: peripheral blood mononuclear cells (PBMCs), collected at new diagnosis, from a patient treated with antithyroid drugs. Receptors originate from a woman aged 18-30 years with Graves disease.

To note about this clonotype: An end of the junction differs from the germline gene, which may be a read error. This chain uses TRBV5-1 with TRBJ2-2, with 8 bases that match TRBD2. The CDR3 length is 15 residues. Germline lookup yields CDR1 SGHRS and CDR2 YFSETQ. CDR3 in amino acids: CASSLVAGYVGELFF. In DNA form, the CDR3 reads TGTGCCAGCAGCTTGGTAGCGGGGTATGTCGGGGAGCTGTTTTTT.

The sample holds many counts of this clonotype. This rearrangement joins TRBV29-1 to TRBJ2-1; possibly TRBD2 for D (6 bases). Germline V gene lookup returns CDR1 SQVTM and CDR2 ANQGSEA. The V and J ends lost 6 bases and 8 bases respectively, with 17 bases between them. The CDR3 is made up of 13 amino acids. For the CDR3, the DNA is TGCAGCGTCTTGGGGGGAACCGGCGATGAGCAGTTCTTC. Translating it yields CSVLGGTGDEQFF.

The chain employs TRBV11-3 and TRBJ2-2; TRBD2 aligns across 8 bases. The germline V gene encodes CDR1 SGHNT and CDR2 YENEEA. The CDR3 extends over 13 amino acids. Unmatched junction bases numbered 3, after V lost 6 bases and J lost 6 bases. The CDR3 protein is CASSFSGAGELFF. DNA for the CDR3: TGTGCCAGCAGTTTTAGCGGGGCCGGGGAGCTGTTTTTT.

This clonotype was recorded a few times. The rearrangement uses TRBV4-1 and TRBJ2-7, with D tentatively TRBD2 (8 bases). The CDR3 loop spans 16 amino acids. The V gene lost 1 base and the J gene lost 4 bases, with 17 bases spanning the gap. Germline CDR1 and CDR2: MGHRA and YSYEKL. The CDR3 DNA sequence: TGCGCCAGCAGCCAAGCCGGGAGGGGGCTGAGTTACGAGCAGTACTTC. Its protein is CASSQAGRGLSYEQYF.

The rearrangement joins TRBV20-1 to TRBJ2-5; a weak D match, TRBD1 (6 bases). The CDR3 has 12 amino acids. From germline, CDR1 is DFQATT and CDR2 SNEGSKA (reference sequence). With 3 bases removed from V and 5 bases from J, the gap between germline ends came to 10 bases. Written as DNA, the CDR3 is TGCAGTGCTAGCACAGGGATGGAGACCCAGTACTTC. It specifies CSASTGMETQYF.

At least ten counts were recorded for this clonotype. The chain has TRBV2 and TRBJ2-7; 10 bases match TRBD2. Trimming at V came to 7 bases and at J to 1 base, leaving 19 bases not matched to a gene. The CDR3 contains 19 residues. Germline V gene data show CDR1 as SNHLY and CDR2 as FYNNEI. The CDR3 DNA is TGTGCCAGCACGTTTTGGGGACAGGCCGGACTAGCGGCTTCCTACGAGCAGTACTTC. This sequence encodes CASTFWGQAGLAASYEQYF.

The rearrangement links TRBV5-1 to TRBJ2-3; D not resolved. CDR1 SGHRS and CDR2 YFSETQ come from the germline V gene. The CDR3 loop spans 13 amino acids. Trimming cost V 0 bases and J 3 bases, with 5 bases left between them. In nucleotides, the CDR3 is TGCGCCAGCAGCTTGGGACAAACAGATACGCAGTATTTT. Protein: CASSLGQTDTQYF. The whole variable domain, filled in from reference TRBV5-1 and TRBJ2-3, reads KAGVTQTPRYLIKTRGQQVTLSCSPISGHRSVSWYQQTPGQGLQFLFEYFSETQRNKGNFPGRFSGRQFSNSRSEMNVSTLELGDSALYLCASSLGQTDTQYFGPGTRLTVL.

The gene calls are TRBV19 and TRBJ2-1; a weak D match, TRBD1 (5 bases). The CDR3 is made up of 15 amino acids. Trimming took 10 bases from V and 1 from J, leaving 17 bases between them. Germline V gene sequence: CDR1 LNHDA, CDR2 SQIVND (reference sequence). CDR3 amino acids: CAIRTYHSSYNEQFF. CDR3 coding DNA: TGTGCCATAAGGACATACCATTCTTCCTACAATGAGCAGTTCTTC.

This clonotype appeared a few times. The rearrangement links TRBV27 to TRBJ2-2, with 8 nucleotides matching TRBD2. CDR1 is MNHEY, CDR2 SMNVEV, per germline (reference sequence). Trimming at V came to 6 bases and at J to 1 base, leaving 4 bases not matched to a gene. The CDR3 has 15 residues. The CDR3 protein is CASSPLAENTGELFF. CDR3 sequence (DNA): TGTGCCAGCAGCCCACTAGCGGAGAACACCGGGGAGCTGTTTTTT.

This clonotype was detected only a few times. The chain recombines TRBV5-1 with TRBJ2-2; TRBD1 aligns across 9 bases. V shed 0 bases, J shed 4 bases, and the junction held 4 bases outside the gene matches. Germline assignment: CDR1 SGHRS and CDR2 YFSETQ. This CDR3 has 16 residues. The CDR3 reads CASSLAGTGSTGELFF. The CDR3 DNA reads as TGCGCCAGCAGCTTGGCCGGGACAGGGAGCACCGGGGAGCTGTTTTTT.

Concerning this clonotype: This may arise from a read error, as a much more abundant clone is one base away. The CDR3 loop reads CSAKGRVGSPPHF. The CDR3, as DNA: TGCAGTGCTAAAGGCAGGGTTGGCTCACCCCCCCACTTT. The rearrangement links TRBV20-1 to TRBJ1-6; weak D call: TRBD1 (5 bases). This CDR3 is 13 amino acids long. Germline CDR1 reads DFQATT; CDR2 reads SNEGSKA (reference sequence).

Points on this clonotype: This may arise from a read error, as a much more abundant clone is one base away. This chain uses TRBV7-2 with TRBJ2-5, with 12 bases aligning to TRBD2. The germline gives CDR1 SGHTA, CDR2 FQGNSA. With 0 bases clipped from V and 11 bases from J, the junction kept 13 bases outside the gene matches. The CDR3 has 17 residues. The CDR3 reads CASSLATSGRLGNEQYF. CDR3 in DNA: TGTGCCAGCAGCTTAGCCACTAGCGGGAGGCTGGGCAATGAGCAGTACTTC. The full variable domain, its missing parts supplied by reference TRBV7-2 and TRBJ2-5, is GAGVSQSPSNKVTEKGKDVELRCDPISGHTALYWYRQSLGQGLEFLIYFQGNSAPDKSGLPSDRFSAERTGGSVSTLTIQRTQQEDSAVYLCASSLATSGRLGNEQYFGPGTRLLVL.

Many counts were recorded for this clonotype. The chain joins TRBV11-3 to TRBJ2-3, with D tentatively TRBD1 (6 bases). Deletions cut 5 bases from V and 0 bases from J, with 15 bases between. Germline V lookup: CDR1 SGHNT, CDR2 YENEEA. The CDR3 runs 16 residues. CDR3 nucleotide sequence: TGTGCCAGCAGCGAAACGGGCGGACAGAGCACAGATACGCAGTATTTT. Translating it yields CASSETGGQSTDTQYF.

This clonotype was seen at least ten times. The gene calls are TRBV5-6 and TRBJ2-7, with no clear D. The CDR3 has 13 amino acids. The V gene lost 4 bases and the J gene lost 6 bases, with 14 bases spanning the gap. CDR1 and CDR2 (germline): SGHDT, YYEEEE. The CDR3 region has the DNA TGTGCCAGCAGCCTATCAGGTTTGGCCGAGCAGTACTTC. Its protein is CASSLSGLAEQYF.

Note on this clonotype: Possible read error: a much larger clone is one base away. The chain is built from TRBV27 and TRBJ1-3, with D unresolved. CDR3 length: 17 residues. CDR1 MNHEY and CDR2 SMNVEV come from the germline V gene (reference sequence). V was shortened by 4 bases and J by 0 bases, with 16 bases between the two germline ends. CDR3 amino acids: CASSWAVPLRSGNTIYF. The CDR3, as DNA: TGTGCCAGCAGTTGGGCGGTTCCCCTCCGCTCTGGAAACACCATATATTTT.

V is TRBV19 and J is TRBJ2-1, with 8 bases matching TRBD2. Trimming took 7 bases from V and 0 from J; bases not matched to a gene: 8. CDR3 length: 16 amino acids. Germline loops: CDR1 LNHDA, CDR2 SQIVND (reference sequence). CDR3 amino acids: CASTSKAGGSYNEQFF. For the CDR3, the DNA is TGTGCCAGTACCTCGAAGGCGGGAGGCTCCTACAATGAGCAGTTCTTC.